Below, 26 T cell receptor beta chains from the same sample are listed, as sequenced in a study of blood T cell repertoires in COVID-19. TCRdb's copy holds only in-frame clones and misses some; the assay was immunoSEQ multiplex PCR. Here the sample spans about 140,000 clones, around 90% being singletons. The source material was peripheral blood. The receptor source for this set is a woman in her forties or fifties with acute or convalescent COVID-19.

This chain links TRBV18 with TRBJ2-7; 9 positions agree with TRBD2. The CDR3 spans 14 residues. Germline CDR1 and CDR2: KGHSH and LQKENI. Trimming removed 3 bases from V and 3 bases from J; junction bases left unmatched: 3. As DNA, the CDR3 is TGTGCCAGCTCACCCAGCGGGGGGAACTACGAGCAGTACTTC. Its protein product is CASSPSGGNYEQYF.

The V and J genes are TRBV9 and TRBJ2-3; TRBD2 matches 9 bases. Germline CDR1 SGDLS, CDR2 YYNGEE. J lost 0 bases, V lost 4 bases, and 6 bases had no gene match. The CDR3 consists of 16 residues. This CDR3 is CASSTQRGDSTDTQYF. CDR3 DNA: TGTGCCAGCAGCACCCAGCGGGGGGATAGCACAGATACGCAGTATTTT.

The chain employs TRBV5-4 and TRBJ2-3; 9 bases match TRBD2. The V gene's germline CDR1 is SGHNT and CDR2 YYREEE (reference sequence). The CDR3 loop spans 16 amino acids. The V gene end was trimmed by 2 bases and the J gene end by 0 bases; junction bases not matched to a gene: 4. CDR3: CASSFLAGTSTDTQYF. CDR3 bases: TGTGCCAGCAGCTTCCTAGCGGGAACAAGCACAGATACGCAGTATTTT.

The chain combines TRBV24-1 with TRBJ2-5, with 11 nucleotides matching TRBD2. Germline V gives CDR1 KGHDR, CDR2 SFDVKD. Germline trimming cut 3 bases from V and 1 base from J; bases unmatched to any gene: 12. This CDR3 is 19 amino acids long. CDR3: CATSDRDTGTSGPQETQYF. As DNA, the CDR3 is TGTGCCACCAGTGATAGGGACACCGGGACTAGCGGCCCCCAAGAGACCCAGTACTTC.

This chain joins TRBV7-9 and TRBJ2-7; weak D call: TRBD2 (6 bases). With 2 bases removed from V and 0 bases from J, the gap between germline ends came to 14 bases. The CDR3 totals 16 residues. Germline CDR1 reads SEHNR; CDR2 reads FQNEAQ (reference sequence). CDR3 in amino acids: CASSLSSGHSSYEQYF. The DNA of the CDR3 is TGTGCCAGCAGCTTAAGTAGCGGACATTCCTCCTACGAGCAGTACTTC.

The chain employs TRBV12-3 or TRBV12-4 and TRBJ1-1; tentatively, D is TRBD1 (6 bases). The CDR3 totals 13 residues. Deletions cut 6 bases from V and 7 bases from J, with 15 bases between. CDR3 nucleotide sequence: TGTGCCAGCAGCCGCAACAGACAGGATGAAGCTTTCTTT. It is translated as CASSRNRQDEAFF.

V usage is TRBV3-1 (or the pseudogene TRBV3-2) and J usage is TRBJ2-3; 7 bases are a match to TRBD2. The CDR3 is 15 residues long. In germline, CDR1 is LGHDT, CDR2 YNNKEL (reference sequence). After removal of 2 bases from V and 2 bases from J, the junction contained 4 bases not matched to a gene. As DNA, the CDR3 is TGTGCCAGCAGCCAATGGCGGGGGACCACAGATACGCAGTATTTT. As protein: CASSQWRGTTDTQYF.

The chain carries TRBV19 and TRBJ1-2; weak D call: TRBD1 (6 bases). This CDR3 has 17 residues. Germline values: CDR1 LNHDA, CDR2 SQIVND (reference sequence). Trimming removed 2 bases at V and 4 bases at J, with 20 bases between. The DNA of the CDR3 is TGTGCCAGTAGTATACCCGGGACATGGATCCCCCGCTATGGCTACACCTTC. It codes for CASSIPGTWIPRYGYTF.

This sequence joins TRBV12-5 and TRBJ1-1; weak D call: TRBD1 (6 bases). V lost 0 bases and J 4 bases, leaving 15 bases between the germline ends. Per germline, CDR1 LGHNT and CDR2 FRNRAP. The CDR3 runs to 16 residues. The CDR3 reads CASGLVLDSFITEAFF. The CDR3 bases are TGTGCTAGTGGTTTGGTACTGGACAGCTTCATCACTGAAGCTTTCTTT.

The rearrangement uses TRBV9 and TRBJ1-1; D is unresolved. The CDR3 loop spans 15 amino acids. V was pared by 0 bases and J by 6 bases, with 15 bases between. CDR1 and CDR2 from the germline V gene are SGDLS and YYNGEE. CDR3 sequence: CASSVVGSGYAEAFF. CDR3 nucleotide sequence: TGTGCCAGCAGCGTAGTGGGTTCGGGGTATGCTGAAGCTTTCTTT.

This chain links TRBV30 with TRBJ1-2, with D possibly matching TRBD1 (6 bases). V lost 3 bases to trimming and J lost 0 bases, with 14 bases between them. CDR1 and CDR2 (germline): GTSNPN, SVGIG (reference sequence). The CDR3 consists of 15 residues. CDR3 residues: CAWSLNRDPNYGYTF. The CDR3, as DNA: TGTGCCTGGAGCCTGAACAGGGACCCTAACTATGGCTACACCTTC.

The gene calls are TRBV5-1 and TRBJ2-4, with 7 bases that match TRBD2. The CDR3 consists of 13 residues. CDR1 and CDR2 from the germline V gene are SGHRS and YFSETQ. V lost 4 bases to trimming and J lost 8 bases; unmatched junction nucleotides: 6. Written as DNA, the CDR3 is TGCGCCAGCAGCAGGGGAGGGGAGGACATTCAGTACTTC. Residues: CASSRGGEDIQYF.

The chain couples TRBV2 to TRBJ2-7; no firm D call. The CDR3 is 13 residues long. V lost 2 bases, J lost 2 bases, and 7 bases lay in between. CDR1 is SNHLY and CDR2 is FYNNEI in the germline V gene. The CDR3 DNA reads TGTGCCAGCAGTGAAATAGTAGCCTACGAGCAGTACTTC. Its protein is CASSEIVAYEQYF.

The chain is built from TRBV11-2 and TRBJ2-1; D perhaps matches TRBD1 (6 bases). Deletions cut 1 base from V and 8 bases from J, with 15 bases between. Germline values: CDR1 SGHAT, CDR2 FQNNGV. The CDR3 is 15 residues long. The CDR3 bases are TGTGCCAGCAGCTTAGCACTTCAGGGGCAGGATGAGCAGTTCTTC. This sequence encodes CASSLALQGQDEQFF.

The chain carries TRBV2 and TRBJ2-3; 7 bases align to TRBD1. Trimming removed 2 bases from V and 2 bases from J; junction bases left unmatched: 4. The V gene's germline CDR1 is SNHLY and CDR2 FYNNEI. The CDR3 is made up of 15 amino acids. The CDR3 DNA is TGTGCCAGCAGTGAAACAGGGGCGCTCACAGATACGCAGTATTTT. It encodes CASSETGALTDTQYF.

The CDR3 loop is CASSDTDSGNTIYF. Here the CDR3 DNA reads TGTGCCAGCAGTGACACTGACTCTGGAAACACCATATATTTT. The gene calls are TRBV6-1 and TRBJ1-3; D is unresolved. The germline V and J ends were trimmed by 3 bases and 0 bases, with 6 bases remaining between them. In germline, CDR1 is MNHNS, CDR2 SASEGT. The CDR3 has 14 amino acids.

The rearrangement joins TRBV29-1 to TRBJ1-4, with 8 positions matching TRBD1. Losses at the gene ends were 4 bases for V and 8 bases for J; bases not matched to a gene: 9. The CDR3 covers 14 residues. The germline V gene encodes CDR1 SQVTM and CDR2 ANQGSEA. The CDR3 region has the DNA TGCAGCGTTGGGGGGGGACAGGTTGGAGAAAAACTGTTTTTT. Translation: CSVGGGQVGEKLFF.

The chain joins TRBV10-3 to TRBJ2-7; 7 bases line up with TRBD1. CDR1 is ENHRY and CDR2 is SYGVKD in the germline V gene. The CDR3 contains 17 residues. J was trimmed by 3 bases and V by 4 bases; bases with no gene match: 15. CDR3 nucleotide sequence: TGTGCCATCAGTGTGAAAGGGGGCCCTTCCTCCTTCTACGAGCAGTACTTC. Translated: CAISVKGGPSSFYEQYF.

The gene calls are TRBV29-1 and TRBJ1-1; 7 positions agree with TRBD1. Per germline, CDR1 SQVTM and CDR2 ANQGSEA. V trimming: 7 bases; J trimming: 1 base; junction bases outside the gene matches: 6. The CDR3 runs 13 residues. DNA of the CDR3: TGCAGCGGCTACGGGACAGCGAACACTGAAGCTTTCTTT. Translating it yields CSGYGTANTEAFF.

The rearrangement links TRBV6-6 to TRBJ2-7; no firm D call. Germline CDR1 reads MNHNY; CDR2 reads SVGAGI (reference sequence). Trimming pared 7 bases from V and 3 bases from J, leaving 13 bases between. This CDR3 comprises 13 residues. The CDR3 loop is CASTSNGGYEQYF. DNA for the CDR3: TGTGCCAGCACATCTAACGGCGGCTACGAGCAGTACTTC.

V and J are TRBV11-3 and TRBJ2-3; D is uncertain. CDR3 size: 14 residues. Germline assignment: CDR1 SGHNT and CDR2 YENEEA. Trimming stripped 5 bases from V and 1 base from J, with 10 bases between. CDR3 in amino acids: CASSRGLGTDTQYF. In DNA form, the CDR3 reads TGTGCCAGCAGCCGAGGCTTAGGCACAGATACGCAGTATTTT. Based on the CDR3 plus reference TRBV11-3 and TRBJ2-3, the full variable domain is EAGVVQSPRYKIIEKKQPVAFWCNPISGHNTLYWYLQNLGQGPELLIRYENEEAVDDSQLPKDRFSAERLKGVDSTLKIQPAELGDSAVYLCASSRGLGTDTQYFGPGTRLTVL.

The V and J genes are TRBV9 and TRBJ2-2; D might be TRBD1 (7 bases). The germline V and J ends were trimmed by 3 bases and 5 bases, with 8 bases remaining between them. From germline, CDR1 is SGDLS and CDR2 YYNGEE. The CDR3 is made up of 13 amino acids. DNA for the CDR3: TGTGCCAGCAGCGCAGGGGGGACCGGGGAGCTGTTTTTT. Translation: CASSAGGTGELFF.

This chain joins TRBV3-1 (or the pseudogene TRBV3-2) and TRBJ2-1; possible D gene TRBD1, 5 bases. Germline CDR1 is LGHDT and CDR2 is YNNKEL (reference sequence). The CDR3 has 14 residues. V was trimmed by 0 bases and J by 8 bases, leaving 11 bases between them. CDR3 DNA sequence: TGTGCCAGCAGCCAAGATCGCCAGGGCCATGAGCAGTTCTTC. Translation: CASSQDRQGHEQFF.

V usage is TRBV7-6 and J usage is TRBJ1-3; D might be TRBD1 (5 bases). The CDR3 spans 15 residues. Germline V gene lookup returns CDR1 SGHVS and CDR2 FNYEAQ. Trimming took off 8 bases at V and 0 bases at J, with 14 bases between the two ends. DNA for the CDR3: TGTGCCAGCGGATGGGACTCCGTCTCTGGAAACACCATATATTTT. Translating gives CASGWDSVSGNTIYF. Complete variable domain (other parts from reference TRBV7-6 and TRBJ1-3): GAGVSQSPRYKVTKRGQDVALRCDPISGHVSLYWYRQALGQGPEFLTYFNYEAQQDKSGLPNDRFSAERPEGSISTLTIQRTEQRDSAMYRCASGWDSVSGNTIYFGEGSWLTVV.

This chain links TRBV4-2 with TRBJ1-5, with D unclear. CDR1 and CDR2 (germline): LGHNA, YNFKEQ. The CDR3 is made up of 13 amino acids. Trimming took off 3 bases at V and 4 bases at J, with 7 bases between the two ends. CDR3 in amino acids: CASSQFINQPQHF. CDR3 nucleotide sequence: TGTGCCAGCAGCCAGTTTATAAATCAGCCCCAGCATTTT.

The CDR3, as DNA: TGTGCCAGCAGCCAACAAGAAATCGGGAGCGCAGATACGCAGTATTTT. It translates to CASSQQEIGSADTQYF. This chain links TRBV4-2 with TRBJ2-3; possible D gene TRBD2, 6 bases. The V end lost 2 bases, the J end lost 4 bases, and 16 bases lay between the germline ends. CDR3 length: 16 residues. CDR1 LGHNA and CDR2 YNFKEQ come from the germline V gene.